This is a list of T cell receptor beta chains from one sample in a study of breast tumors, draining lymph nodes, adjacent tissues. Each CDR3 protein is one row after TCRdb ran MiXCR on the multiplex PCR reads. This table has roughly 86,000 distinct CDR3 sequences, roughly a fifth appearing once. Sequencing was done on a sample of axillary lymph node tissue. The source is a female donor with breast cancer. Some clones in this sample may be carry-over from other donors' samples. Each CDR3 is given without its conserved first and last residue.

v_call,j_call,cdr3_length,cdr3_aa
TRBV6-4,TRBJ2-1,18,ASSDSIGLAGGPTYNEQF
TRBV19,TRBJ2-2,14,ASSIRTSGSAGGLF
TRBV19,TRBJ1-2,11,ASSARGVHGYT
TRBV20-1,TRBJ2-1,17,SARGSRLAGGQGYNEQF
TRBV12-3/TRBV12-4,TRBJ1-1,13,ASSRGGKWSTEAF
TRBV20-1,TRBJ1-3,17,SARDAIGSLSLRGNTIY
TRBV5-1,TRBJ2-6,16,ASCLTGQTNSGANVLT
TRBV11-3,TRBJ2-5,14,ASSLGMNTGGETQY
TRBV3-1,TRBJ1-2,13,ASSLAIRDGQRYT
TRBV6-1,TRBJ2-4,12,ASSEVGGQNIQY
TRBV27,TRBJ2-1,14,ASSFLPLAGNNEQF
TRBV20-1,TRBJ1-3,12,SAQGGQSGNTIY
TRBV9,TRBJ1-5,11,ASSASSTDPQH
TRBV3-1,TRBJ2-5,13,ASSQRGTVQETQY
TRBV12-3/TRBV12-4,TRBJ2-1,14,ASSPVAGRLYNEQF
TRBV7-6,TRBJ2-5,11,ASSLRLGETQY
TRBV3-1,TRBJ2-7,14,ASSHGNRDYTYEQY
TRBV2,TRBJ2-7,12,ASRGGAVDNEQY
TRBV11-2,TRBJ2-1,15,AGSLEIAGSSHNEQF
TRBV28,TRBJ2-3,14,ASRPFTSGGTDTQY
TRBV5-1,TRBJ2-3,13,ASNGAGSSTDTQY
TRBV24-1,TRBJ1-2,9,ATSDLFGYT
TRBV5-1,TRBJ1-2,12,ASSSGTGGSGYT
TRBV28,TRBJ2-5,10,ASSLLVETQY
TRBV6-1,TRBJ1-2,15,ASSGWTGAGANYGYT
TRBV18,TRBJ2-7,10,ASSAGGIEQY
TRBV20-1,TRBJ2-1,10,SGLARPNEQF
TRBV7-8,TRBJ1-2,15,ASSLVARENPWHGYT
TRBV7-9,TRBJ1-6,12,ASTLPGMDSPLH
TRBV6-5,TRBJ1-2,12,ASSSGGANYGYT
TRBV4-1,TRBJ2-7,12,ASSPTSDGYEQY
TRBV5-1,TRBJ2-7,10,ASSYGTDEQY
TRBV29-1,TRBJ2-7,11,SARDRNSYEQY
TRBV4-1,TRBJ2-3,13,ASSQDRGITDTQY
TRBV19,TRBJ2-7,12,ASSGRTETYEQY
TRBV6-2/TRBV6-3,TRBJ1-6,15,ASSADPGRLYNSPLH
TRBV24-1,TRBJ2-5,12,ATSDFGSQETQY
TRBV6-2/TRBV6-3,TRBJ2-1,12,ARGGGCSYNERF
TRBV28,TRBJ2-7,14,ASSSPDRDRAYEQY
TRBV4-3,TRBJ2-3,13,ASSRRVGTTDTQY
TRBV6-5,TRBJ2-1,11,ASSPTRAGEQF
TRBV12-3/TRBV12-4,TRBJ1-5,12,ASRRNRVGQPQH
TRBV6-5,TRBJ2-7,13,ASSYSDSWSYEQY
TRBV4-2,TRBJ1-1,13,ASSQIGSLNTEAF
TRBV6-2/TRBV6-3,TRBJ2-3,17,AGSYPSGLAGVGTDTQY
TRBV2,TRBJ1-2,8,ASRVKDLT
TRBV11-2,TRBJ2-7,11,ASSLGQGNEQY
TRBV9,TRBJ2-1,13,ASSVVAGVGDEQF
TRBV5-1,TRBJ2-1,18,ASSLAPGLAGGLRGYEQF
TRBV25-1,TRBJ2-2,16,ASSVGDGLAGVAGELF
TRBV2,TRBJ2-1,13,ASSELRGQGGEQF
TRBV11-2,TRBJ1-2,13,ASSLDGQPFYGYT
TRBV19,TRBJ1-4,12,ASRITGEDEKLF
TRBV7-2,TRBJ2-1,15,ASSLASPKTRGDEQF